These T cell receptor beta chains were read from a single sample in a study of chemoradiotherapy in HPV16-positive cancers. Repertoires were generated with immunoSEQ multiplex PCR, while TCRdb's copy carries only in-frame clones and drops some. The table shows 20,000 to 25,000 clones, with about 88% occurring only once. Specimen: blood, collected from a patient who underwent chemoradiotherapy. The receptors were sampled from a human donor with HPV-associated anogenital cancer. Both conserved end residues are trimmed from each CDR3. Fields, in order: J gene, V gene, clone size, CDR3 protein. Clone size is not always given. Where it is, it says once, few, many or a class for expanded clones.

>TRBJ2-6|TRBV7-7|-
ASSADAVPQSRANVLT
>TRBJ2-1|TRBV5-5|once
ASSLGGLAGTYNEQF
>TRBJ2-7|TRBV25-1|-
ASSGGHGSRFYEQY
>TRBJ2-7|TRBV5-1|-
ASSSGPTYEQY
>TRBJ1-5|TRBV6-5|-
ASSRGTSNQPQH
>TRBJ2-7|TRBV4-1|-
ASSQDSVRDGPYEQY
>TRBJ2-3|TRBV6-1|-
ASTIQGVETDTQY
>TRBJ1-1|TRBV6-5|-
ASGPQAYTEAF
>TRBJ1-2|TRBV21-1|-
ASSKGRGDGYT
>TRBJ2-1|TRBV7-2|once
ASSFSSGTYNEQF
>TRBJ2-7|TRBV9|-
ASSVKGSLGEQY
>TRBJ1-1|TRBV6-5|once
ASSLDRFEAF
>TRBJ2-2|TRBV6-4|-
ASSAEGDTGELF
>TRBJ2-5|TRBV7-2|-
ASSLRAETQY
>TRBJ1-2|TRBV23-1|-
ASSLRLISNYGYT
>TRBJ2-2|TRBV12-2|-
ASRLVPPGELF
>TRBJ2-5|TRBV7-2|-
ASSLDGGGRAYSQY
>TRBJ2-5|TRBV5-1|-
ASSRTGGGVGETQY
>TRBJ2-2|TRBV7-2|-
ASSPASSDGELF
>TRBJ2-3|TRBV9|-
ASSGGITDTQY
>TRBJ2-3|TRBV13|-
ASSLGGLATDTQY
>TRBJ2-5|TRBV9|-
ASSVGGQQETQY